Below, 14 T cell receptor beta chains from the same sample are listed, as sequenced in a study of CD8+ T cells in alopecia areata. Sequencing relied on a cDNA template that was reverse transcribed from extracted RNA. Assay: immunoSEQ multiplex PCR; the TCRdb copy retains only in-frame clones and omits some. The table lists around 110,000 clones, with no singletons. The sample taken for sequencing was lesional skin. The source of these receptors is a C3H/HeJ mouse with alopecia areata. The strain is characterized by the MHC haplotype H2-k.

This clone has a handful of counts. Each gene name is a mouse one. From the germline J gene comes the end of the CDR3, since the read stops 4 residues before it. The chain uses TRBV5 and TRBJ2-1, with TRBD1 matching 9 bases. Germline V gives CDR1 LGHNA, CDR2 YNLKQL (reference sequence). The CDR3 has 15 amino acids. The V gene end was trimmed by 4 bases and the J gene end by 6 bases; junction bases not matched to a gene: 7. CDR3 loop: CASSRSGTGSAEQFF. CDR3 DNA (partial): TGTGCCAGCAGCCGCTCCGGGACAGGGAGTGCT.

This clone was seen ten or more times. Its ends do not fully match the called genes, so a read error is possible. Gene names are the mouse ones. Coverage ceases 4 residues before the CDR3 finishes, and the germline J gene fills in the end. The chain is built from TRBV13-3 and TRBJ2-7; TRBD1 is a possible D gene (5 bases). The germline V gene has CDR1 NNHDY and CDR2 SYVADS. CDR3 length: 14 residues. CDR3 amino acids: CAGSDASAGYEQYF. Partial CDR3 DNA: TGTGCCGGCAGTGATGCATCAGCAGGGTAT.

This clone was counted a few times. The genes and germline here are from mouse. The read terminates 4 residues before the CDR3 end, so the remaining end is supplied by the germline J gene. The chain recombines TRBV13-3 with TRBJ1-4; D uncertain. The CDR3 loop spans 15 amino acids. Deletions cut 1 base from V and 3 bases from J, with 10 bases between. The germline gives CDR1 NNHDY, CDR2 SYVADS. Partial CDR3 DNA: TGTGCCAGCAGTGATTCCGCAGGAACCAACGAA. This sequence encodes CASSDSAGTNE. The whole CDR3 sequence reads CASSDSAGTNERLFF.

In the case of this clone: Germline and genes: mouse. The read gets to within 4 residues of the CDR3 end, and the germline J gene fills in the rest. This chain uses TRBV31 with TRBJ1-2; D might be TRBD1 (5 bases). Trimming pared 0 bases from V and 0 bases from J, leaving 8 bases between. CDR1 GKSSPN and CDR2 SITVG come from the germline V gene. This CDR3 contains 14 residues. CDR3 amino acids: CAWSLGTPNSDYTF. The part of the CDR3 DNA that was read is TGTGCCTGGAGTCTAGGGACTCCAAACTCC.

This clone was seen at least ten times. The listed genes are named as in mouse. The read falls 4 residues short of the CDR3 end, and the missing part is taken from the germline J gene. This rearrangement joins TRBV13-3 to TRBJ2-1; TRBD1 agrees at 7 bases. Unmatched junction bases numbered 3, after V lost 2 bases and J lost 4 bases. Germline CDR1 NNHDY, CDR2 SYVADS. The CDR3 runs 14 residues. The sequenced CDR3 bases are TGTGCCAGCAGTGAGAGGGGACAGTATGCT. This encodes CASSERGQYA. The full CDR3 is CASSERGQYAEQFF.

On this clone itself: Mouse names are used for the genes. The read ends 4 residues early relative to the CDR3; the germline J gene fills the gap. The chain uses TRBV19 and TRBJ2-7, with TRBD1 identical over 9 bases. This CDR3 spans 15 amino acids. Germline loops: CDR1 FNHDT, CDR2 SITEND (reference sequence). The CDR3 DNA, read in part, is TGTGCCAGCAGTATATTTTGGGACAGGGCATAT. Its protein product is CASSIFWDRAY. The entire CDR3 is CASSIFWDRAYEQYF.

This clone showed up just a few times. Gene names and germline match the mouse. The read comes to an end 4 residues before the CDR3 does, leaving the germline J gene to fill in the end. The rearrangement joins TRBV1 to TRBJ2-3, with 7 bases matching TRBD2. Germline CDR1 is NSQYPW and CDR2 is LRSPGD (reference sequence). The V and J ends lost 0 bases and 3 bases, in that order; junction bases with no gene match: 3. The CDR3 runs to 15 residues. CDR3 sequence reads: CTCSAESWGAETLYF. CDR3 DNA, as far as it was read: TGCACCTGCAGTGCAGAGTCCTGGGGGGCAGAA. Together with reference TRBV1 and TRBJ2-3, the CDR3 gives the full variable domain: VTLLEQNPRWRLVPRGQAVNLRCILKNSQYPWMSWYQQDLQKQLQWLFTLRSPGDKEVKSLPGADYLATRVTDTELRLQVANMSQGRTLYCTCSAESWGAETLYFGSGTRLTVL.

Comments on this clone: The gene names here belong to mouse. The read terminates 4 residues before the CDR3 end, so the remaining end is supplied by the germline J gene. The V call is TRBV19, the J call TRBJ2-1; the match to TRBD2 covers 9 bases. Germline V gene data show CDR1 as FNHDT and CDR2 as SITEND (reference sequence). The V segment lost 4 bases and the J segment 4 bases; nucleotides outside the gene matches: 6. The CDR3 sequence is 15 residues long. The CDR3 bases that were read are TGTGCCAGCAGTCTCCGGGACTGGGCGTATGCT. Residues: CASSLRDWAYA. In full, the CDR3 reads CASSLRDWAYAEQFF.

This clone was counted only a few times. Mouse gene names and germline throughout. Coverage ceases 4 residues before the CDR3 finishes, and the germline J gene fills in the end. The V call is TRBV19, the J call TRBJ2-1; tentative D call: TRBD1 (7 bases). There are 15 residues in the CDR3. With 6 bases removed from V and 1 base from J, the gap between germline ends came to 14 bases. Germline loops: CDR1 FNHDT, CDR2 SITEND (reference sequence). The part of the CDR3 DNA that was read is TGTGCCAGCACCCCTGGGGACAGAAACTATGCT. Translation gives CASTPGDRNYA. The whole CDR3 sequence reads CASTPGDRNYAEQFF. Filled out from reference TRBV19 and TRBJ2-1, the complete variable domain reads GGIITQTPKFLIGQEGQKLTLKCQQNFNHDTMYWYRQDSGKGLRLIYYSITENDLQKGDLSEGYDASREKKSSFSLTVTSAQKNEMAVFLCASTPGDRNYAEQFFGPGTRLTVL.

In regard to this clone: Mouse gene names and germline throughout. The DNA ends 4 residues before the CDR3 does, and the rest of the CDR3 is filled in from the germline J gene. V gene TRBV13-3 combines with J gene TRBJ1-4, with TRBD1 matching 8 bases. The CDR3 covers 15 residues. CDR1 NNHDY and CDR2 SYVADS come from the germline V gene. CDR3 protein: CASSEMDRDGERLFF. The CDR3 DNA, read in part, is TGTGCCAGCAGTGAAATGGACAGGGACGGCGAA.

This clone was seen a handful of times. The gene symbols are mouse symbols. The CDR3 goes on 4 residues after the read ends, and that part is filled in from the germline J gene. The chain recombines TRBV13-3 with TRBJ2-4, with 13 positions matching TRBD2. The germline CDR1 and CDR2 sequences are NNHDY and SYVADS. The CDR3 extends over 17 amino acids. With V trimmed by 5 bases and J by 0 bases, 6 bases remained unmatched. The DNA read from the CDR3 is TGTGCCAGCAGCCAGGACTGGGGGGGCTCTAGTCAAAAC. It specifies CASSQDWGGSSQN. In full, the CDR3 reads CASSQDWGGSSQNTLYF.

This clone was detected only a few times. The germline and genes are mouse ones. The CDR3 end is not reached by the read, which stops 4 residues before it; the germline J gene fills it in. V and J are TRBV14 and TRBJ2-7, with 7 bases lining up with TRBD1. This CDR3 comprises 12 residues. Germline lookup yields CDR1 SGHDT and CDR2 FRDEAV. CDR3 DNA (partial): TGTGCCAGCAGGGGGACAGTATAT. Protein product: CASRGTVY. The full CDR3 is CASRGTVYEQYF.

Notes on this clone: The gene names given are mouse names. The sequence runs out 4 residues before the end of the CDR3; the remainder is reconstructed from the germline J gene. The rearrangement joins TRBV13-2 to TRBJ2-3; 8 bases are a match to TRBD2. The V and J ends lost 1 base and 2 bases, in that order; junction bases with no gene match: 6. CDR3 size: 16 residues. The germline V gene encodes CDR1 NNHNN and CDR2 SYGAGS (reference sequence). CDR3 sequence reads: CASGDRGGRVAETLYF. The part of the CDR3 DNA that was read is TGTGCCAGCGGTGATAGGGGGGGGCGCGTTGCAGAA.

About this clone itself: Mouse gene names and germline throughout. The CDR3 end lies 4 residues beyond the end of the read and is filled in from the germline J gene. This chain connects TRBV13-3 to TRBJ2-1; 9 bases align to TRBD2. This CDR3 region has 14 residues. CDR1 and CDR2 (germline): NNHDY, SYVADS. Partial CDR3 DNA: TGTGCCAGCAGCGCCCGGTGGGGGGGCGCT. Protein sequence: CASSARWGGA. The entire CDR3 protein reads CASSARWGGAEQFF.